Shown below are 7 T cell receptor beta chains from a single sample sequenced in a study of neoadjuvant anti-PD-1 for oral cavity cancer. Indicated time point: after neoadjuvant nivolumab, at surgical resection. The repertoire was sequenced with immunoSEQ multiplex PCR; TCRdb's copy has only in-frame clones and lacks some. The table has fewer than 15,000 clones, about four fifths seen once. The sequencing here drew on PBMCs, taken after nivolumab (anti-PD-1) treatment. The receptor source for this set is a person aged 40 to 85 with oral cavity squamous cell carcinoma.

The CDR3 DNA reads TGTGCCAGCAGCCGCCTGGGGGGCCCTAACACTGAAGCTTTCTTT. It codes for CASSRLGGPNTEAFF. The chain joins TRBV5-4 to TRBJ1-1, with TRBD1 as a possible D gene (6 bases). This CDR3 contains 15 residues. Germline loops: CDR1 SGHNT, CDR2 YYREEE (reference sequence). Trimming left V 4 bases short and J 2 bases short, with 15 bases between.

The CDR3 loop reads CASSVGLATYNEQFF. DNA of the CDR3: TGTGCCAGCAGCGTAGGACTCGCGACCTACAATGAGCAGTTCTTC. The chain employs TRBV9 and TRBJ2-1; D unresolved. The length of the CDR3 is 15 residues. V was clipped by 0 bases and J by 2 bases, with 9 bases between them. Germline CDR1 reads SGDLS; CDR2 reads YYNGEE.

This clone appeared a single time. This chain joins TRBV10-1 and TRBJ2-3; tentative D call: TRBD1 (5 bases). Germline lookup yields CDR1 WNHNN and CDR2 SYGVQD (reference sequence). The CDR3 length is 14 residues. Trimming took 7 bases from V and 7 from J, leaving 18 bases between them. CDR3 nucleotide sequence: TGCGCCAGCACTCCGGACGCAGGGTCAAATACGCAGTATTTT. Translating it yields CASTPDAGSNTQYF.

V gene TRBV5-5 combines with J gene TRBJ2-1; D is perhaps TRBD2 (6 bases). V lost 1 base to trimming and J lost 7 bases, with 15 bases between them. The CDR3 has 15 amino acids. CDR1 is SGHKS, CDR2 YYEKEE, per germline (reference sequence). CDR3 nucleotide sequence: TGTGCCAGCAGCTTGAATGGCGGGACGGTAAATGAGCAGTTCTTC. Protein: CASSLNGGTVNEQFF. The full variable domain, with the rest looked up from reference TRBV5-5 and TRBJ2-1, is DAGVTQSPTHLIKTRGQQVTLRCSPISGHKSVSWYQQVLGQGPQFIFQYYEKEERGRGNFPDRFSARQFPNYSSELNVNALLLGDSALYLCASSLNGGTVNEQFFGPGTRLTVL.

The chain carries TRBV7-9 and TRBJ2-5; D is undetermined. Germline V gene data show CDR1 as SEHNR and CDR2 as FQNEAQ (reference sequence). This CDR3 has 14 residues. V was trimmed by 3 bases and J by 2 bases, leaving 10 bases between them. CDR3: CASSFPPPQETQYF. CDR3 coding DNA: TGTGCCAGCAGCTTTCCCCCTCCTCAAGAGACCCAGTACTTC.

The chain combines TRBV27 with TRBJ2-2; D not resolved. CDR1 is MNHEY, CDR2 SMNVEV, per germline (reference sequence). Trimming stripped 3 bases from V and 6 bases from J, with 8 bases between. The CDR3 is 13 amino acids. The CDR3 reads CASSFFGPGELFF. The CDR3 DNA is TGTGCCAGCAGTTTTTTTGGCCCCGGGGAGCTGTTTTTT.

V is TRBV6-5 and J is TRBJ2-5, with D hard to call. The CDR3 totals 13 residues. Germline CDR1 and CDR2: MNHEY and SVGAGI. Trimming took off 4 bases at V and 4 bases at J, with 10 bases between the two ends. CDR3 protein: CASSSVPRETQYF. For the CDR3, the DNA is TGTGCCAGCAGTTCGGTACCTCGAGAGACCCAGTACTTC.